Listed below are T cell receptor beta chains from one sample, sequenced in a study of regulatory T cells in long-lasting Graves disease. TCRdb re-called the multiplex PCR reads with MiXCR, one entry per CDR3 protein. The data show approximately 230,000 distinct CDR3 sequences, around 19% seen once. The sequenced sample was peripheral blood mononuclear cells (PBMCs), obtained at new diagnosis, from a patient treated with antithyroid drugs. The receptors were gathered from a female donor with Graves disease. Each CDR3 is given with its conserved first and last residue. D genes are given only for firm matches. Where a row states a size, it is once, few, many or the class of an expanded clone; other rows omit it.

D: NA
size: many
V: TRBV3-1
J: TRBJ2-5
DNA: TGTGCCAGCAGCCACAGAAGGACTAAAGAGACCCAGTACTTC
CDR3: CASSHRRTKETQYF

D: TRBD2
size: many
V: TRBV15
J: TRBJ2-7
DNA: TGTGCCACCAGCAGAGATTATCGGGGGGTTGGCGAGCAGTACTTC
CDR3: CATSRDYRGVGEQYF

D: NA
size: NA
V: TRBV12-3/TRBV12-4
J: TRBJ2-1
DNA: TGTGCCAGCAGTTTAGTGACAGGAGGCTACAATGAGCAGTTCTTC
CDR3: CASSLVTGGYNEQFF

D: TRBD2
size: many
V: TRBV9
J: TRBJ2-1
DNA: TGTGCCAGCAGCCAAGAAGCCAGCGGGACTACCTACAATGAGCAGTTCTTC
CDR3: CASSQEASGTTYNEQFF

D: NA
size: many
V: TRBV7-2
J: TRBJ1-2
DNA: TGTGCCAGCAGCCGACACCGGTTCGGGTATGGCTACACCTTC
CDR3: CASSRHRFGYGYTF

D: TRBD2
size: many
V: TRBV7-2
J: TRBJ2-3
DNA: TGTGCCAGCAGCTTATCTAGCGGGAGTTTCCCAGATACGCAGTATTTT
CDR3: CASSLSSGSFPDTQYF

D: NA
size: few
V: TRBV4-1
J: TRBJ1-1
DNA: TGCGCCAGCAGCCAATCGGACAGCCGGAACACTGAAGCTTTCTTT
CDR3: CASSQSDSRNTEAFF

D: TRBD2
size: once
V: TRBV29-1
J: TRBJ2-1
DNA: TGCAGCGTGTGCCGGGAGGGGGGATCCTACAATGAGCAGTTCTTC
CDR3: CSVCREGGSYNEQFF

D: TRBD2
size: many
V: TRBV6-4
J: TRBJ2-1
DNA: TGTGCCAGCAGTCCGACTAGCGGGGAGGCCTACAATGAGCAGTTCTTC
CDR3: CASSPTSGEAYNEQFF

D: NA
size: many
V: TRBV28
J: TRBJ1-2
DNA: TGTGCCAGCAGTTTACTCGGGAGTCGGGAAGGCTACACCTTC
CDR3: CASSLLGSREGYTF

D: NA
size: many
V: TRBV16
J: TRBJ1-1
DNA: TGTGCCAGCAGCCAAAGGCGAAGTACAATTCACACTGAAGCTTTCTTT
CDR3: CASSQRRSTIHTEAFF

D: NA
size: many
V: TRBV10-3
J: TRBJ2-1
DNA: TGTGCCATCATCCTTAGCGGAAAGTACAATGAGCAGTTCTTC
CDR3: CAIILSGKYNEQFF

D: TRBD1
size: NA
V: TRBV6-1
J: TRBJ1-2
DNA: TGTGCCAGCAGACGGGGACAGCTATATGGCTACACCTTC
CDR3: CASRRGQLYGYTF

D: NA
size: many
V: TRBV3-1
J: TRBJ1-2
DNA: TGTGCCAGCAGCCGAGACATGGACGGCTACACCTTC
CDR3: CASSRDMDGYTF

D: TRBD1
size: many
V: TRBV29-1
J: TRBJ1-1
DNA: TGCAGCGTTCAGGGGGCGAACACTGAAGCTTTCTTT
CDR3: CSVQGANTEAFF

D: NA
size: NA
V: TRBV7-9
J: TRBJ2-3
DNA: TGTGCCAGCAGCCCGGCTGAGGGGGGGCGCAAGTATTTT
CDR3: CASSPAEGGRKYF

D: NA
size: many
V: TRBV18
J: TRBJ1-1
DNA: TGTGCCAGCTCACCATCCGCTCTGAACACTGAAGCTTTCTTT
CDR3: CASSPSALNTEAFF

D: NA
size: many
V: TRBV19
J: TRBJ1-1
DNA: TGTGCCAGTTTGGGGCAACACTCGTTGGAGACTGAAGCTTTCTTT
CDR3: CASLGQHSLETEAFF

D: NA
size: many
V: TRBV7-8
J: TRBJ2-5
DNA: TGTGCCAGCAGCCAACAGGTTCCGTGGGAGACCCAGTACTTC
CDR3: CASSQQVPWETQYF

D: NA
size: many
V: TRBV7-2
J: TRBJ2-1
DNA: TGTGCCAGCAGCTTACTCGGGACTGAGCAGTTCTTC
CDR3: CASSLLGTEQFF

D: NA
size: many
V: TRBV18
J: TRBJ1-2
DNA: TGTGCCAGCTCACCCGGACAGAGGCTTGGCTACACCTTC
CDR3: CASSPGQRLGYTF

D: TRBD2
size: NA
V: TRBV9
J: TRBJ2-3
DNA: TGTGCCAGCACCAGCGGGATAACAGATACGCAGTATTTT
CDR3: CASTSGITDTQYF

D: NA
size: many
V: TRBV6-1
J: TRBJ1-2
DNA: TGTGCCAGCAGCGATTACTATGGCTACACCTTC
CDR3: CASSDYYGYTF

D: NA
size: NA
V: TRBV20-1
J: TRBJ1-5
DNA: TGCAGTGCCATAAGGGGGGAACGTAATAGCAATCGGCCCCAGCATTTT
CDR3: CSAIRGERNSNRPQHF

D: TRBD2
size: NA
V: TRBV20-1
J: TRBJ2-3
DNA: TGCAGTGCTAGAGATCTCCTAGCGGGGACAGATACGCAGTATTTT
CDR3: CSARDLLAGTDTQYF

D: NA
size: NA
V: TRBV7-2
J: TRBJ2-7
DNA: TGTACCAGCAGCCTAACCTACGAGCAGTACTTC
CDR3: CTSSLTYEQYF

D: TRBD1
size: many
V: TRBV20-1
J: TRBJ1-4
DNA: TGCAGTGCTAGTGCATGGGGACAGAAGGCCTTT
CDR3: CSASAWGQKAF

D: NA
size: NA
V: TRBV3-1
J: TRBJ2-7
DNA: TGTGCCAGCAACCTTCAGGACGGAGAGTACGAGCAGTACTTC
CDR3: CASNLQDGEYEQYF

D: TRBD2
size: many
V: TRBV7-9
J: TRBJ2-1
DNA: TGTGCCAGCAGCCCCCCCCCGGGACTAGTAACCAATGAGCAGTTCTTC
CDR3: CASSPPPGLVTNEQFF

D: NA
size: many
V: TRBV10-2
J: TRBJ2-1
DNA: TGCGCCAGCAGTCCCCGCAGGGACAATGAGCAGTTCTTC
CDR3: CASSPRRDNEQFF

D: NA
size: NA
V: TRBV10-3
J: TRBJ2-7
DNA: TGTGCCATCAGTGAGTCGGACTGGGGGTTCTACGAGCAGTACTTC
CDR3: CAISESDWGFYEQYF

D: NA
size: many
V: TRBV24-1
J: TRBJ2-5
DNA: TGTGCCACCAGTGAGACAGGCCAAGAGACCCAGTACTTC
CDR3: CATSETGQETQYF

D: NA
size: many
V: TRBV3-1
J: TRBJ2-2
DNA: TGTGCCAGCGGAGAAAGAGGGGACACCGGGGAGCTGTTTTTT
CDR3: CASGERGDTGELFF

D: TRBD2
size: many
V: TRBV28
J: TRBJ2-1
DNA: TGTGCCAGCAGTTTAGGGACTAGGCCCCCAAATGAGCAGTTCTTC
CDR3: CASSLGTRPPNEQFF

D: TRBD1
size: NA
V: TRBV20-1
J: TRBJ1-3
DNA: TGCAGTGCTAGACTCGGGACAGCTGGAAACACCATATATTTT
CDR3: CSARLGTAGNTIYF

D: NA
size: few
V: TRBV25-1
J: TRBJ1-3
DNA: TGTGCCAGCAGTGATTGGTCTGGAAACACCATATATTTT
CDR3: CASSDWSGNTIYF

D: TRBD1
size: many
V: TRBV27
J: TRBJ2-7
DNA: TGTGCCAGCAGTTCGACAGGGGGCACCTACGAGCAGTACTTC
CDR3: CASSSTGGTYEQYF

D: TRBD1
size: many
V: TRBV7-3
J: TRBJ2-2
DNA: TGTGCCAGCAGTACAGGGGGACATACGAACACCGGGGAGCTGTTTTTT
CDR3: CASSTGGHTNTGELFF

D: NA
size: many
V: TRBV11-3
J: TRBJ1-4
DNA: TGTGCCAGCAGCTACGATCAGGGGCGAACTAATGAAAAACTGTTTTTT
CDR3: CASSYDQGRTNEKLFF

D: NA
size: many
V: TRBV3-1
J: TRBJ2-1
DNA: TGTGCCAGCAGCCAAGAGGGTGGGGACCCTGGGAATGAGCAGTTCTTC
CDR3: CASSQEGGDPGNEQFF

D: NA
size: many
V: TRBV7-2
J: TRBJ2-5
DNA: TGTGCCAGCAGCTTGCTTTACTCCCTGGGAGCGCCCTATTTGGTGACCCAGTACTTC
CDR3: CASSLLYSLGAPYLVTQYF

D: NA
size: NA
V: TRBV2
J: TRBJ2-1
DNA: TGTGCCAGCAGTCCTCTCAAGGACATCCTCAGGAGTGGAGTCAATGAGCAGTTCTTC
CDR3: CASSPLKDILRSGVNEQFF

D: NA
size: few
V: TRBV2
J: TRBJ2-3
DNA: TGTGCCAGCAGTGCCCGGAGGCAGGGAGCAGATACGCAGTATTTT
CDR3: CASSARRQGADTQYF

D: NA
size: few
V: TRBV28
J: TRBJ2-1
DNA: TGTGCCAGCAGTTTTGGGCAGGTCCGCAATGAGCAGTTCTTC
CDR3: CASSFGQVRNEQFF

D: TRBD2
size: few
V: TRBV19
J: TRBJ2-7
DNA: TGTGCCAGTAGTAAGACTAGCGGGAACCTTTACGAGCAGTACTTC
CDR3: CASSKTSGNLYEQYF

D: NA
size: many
V: TRBV5-5
J: TRBJ1-6
DNA: TGTGCCAGCAGCCCCGGACAGACAAATTCACCCCTCCACTTT
CDR3: CASSPGQTNSPLHF

D: NA
size: many
V: TRBV27
J: TRBJ1-6
DNA: TGTGCCAGCAGCGGACAGAACTATAATTCACCCCTCCACTTT
CDR3: CASSGQNYNSPLHF

D: NA
size: many
V: TRBV18
J: TRBJ2-2
DNA: TGTGCCAGCTCACCGACACATAGTCCGGCTGGGGAGCTGTTTTTT
CDR3: CASSPTHSPAGELFF

D: NA
size: many
V: TRBV7-9
J: TRBJ2-1
DNA: TGTGCCAGCAGGGGAAGGGGCAGGGGTGCTAGCGCCAACAATGAGCAGTTCTTC
CDR3: CASRGRGRGASANNEQFF

D: NA
size: many
V: TRBV6-1
J: TRBJ2-3
DNA: TGTGCCAGCGGCCAGGGAAGGCCAGATACGCAGTATTTT
CDR3: CASGQGRPDTQYF